The next 16 T cell receptor beta chains were all read from a single sample in a study of T cell repertoires in cytomegalovirus infection. MiXCR was run by TCRdb on the reads, yielding one entry per CDR3 protein. The sample yields 700,000 to 850,000 distinct CDR3 sequences, less than 35% seen once. These receptors are not linked to any known antigen. This sample comprised cultured CD8+ T cells from PBMCs, obtained from culture after CMV antigen stimulation. Source of these receptors: a human donor in good health (CMV status not recorded). Some clones in this sample may be carry-over from other donors' samples.

The chain links TRBV4-2 to TRBJ2-7, with a possible D match to TRBD1 (5 bases). The CDR3 is 15 residues long. Per germline, CDR1 LGHNA and CDR2 YNFKEQ. Deletions cut 1 base from V and 4 bases from J, with 14 bases between. The CDR3 sequence: CASSQAQTAAYEQYV. The DNA for the CDR3 is TGTGCCAGCAGCCAAGCGCAGACAGCCGCGTACGAGCAGTACGTC.

This clonotype was picked up a small number of times. The chain uses TRBV11-1 and TRBJ2-2, with D uncertain. This CDR3 is built from 18 residues. Germline assignment: CDR1 SGHAT and CDR2 FQDESV (reference sequence). The V and J ends lost 5 bases and 1 base respectively, with 20 bases between them. This CDR3 is CASSRPRASSRNTGELFF. The CDR3 nucleotides are TGTGCCAGCAGCCGGCCTCGGGCCTCAAGCCGGAACACCGGGGAGCTGTTTTTT.

This chain connects TRBV6-1 to TRBJ1-1; the D gene is possibly TRBD1 (6 bases). The germline gives CDR1 MNHNS, CDR2 SASEGT. The CDR3 runs to 13 residues. V was pared by 10 bases and J by 0 bases, with 12 bases between. The CDR3 here is CATTQGMNTEAFF. In DNA form, the CDR3 reads TGTGCCACCACCCAGGGGATGAACACTGAAGCTTTCTTT.

V usage is TRBV7-3 and J usage is TRBJ2-5, with unresolved D. Germline loops: CDR1 SGHTA, CDR2 FQGTGA. Trimming took off 2 bases at V and 5 bases at J, with 12 bases between the two ends. The CDR3 is 14 amino acids. The CDR3 sequence: CASSLDGFHETQYF. The DNA of the CDR3 is TGTGCCAGCAGCTTAGACGGGTTTCACGAGACCCAGTACTTC. Based on the CDR3 plus reference TRBV7-3 and TRBJ2-5, the full variable domain is GAGVSQTPSNKVTEKGKYVELRCDPISGHTALYWYRQSLGQGPEFLIYFQGTGAADDSGLPNDRFFAVRPEGSVSTLKIQRTERGDSAVYLCASSLDGFHETQYFGPGTRLLVL.

The chain joins TRBV6-4 to TRBJ2-2; no reliable D call. The V gene's germline CDR1 is MRHNA and CDR2 SNTAGT. V lost 0 bases and J 2 bases, leaving 7 bases between the germline ends. The CDR3 runs to 15 residues. CDR3 DNA sequence: TGTGCCAGCAGTGACTCGGTCAGAAACACCGGGGAGCTGTTTTTT. Its translation is CASSDSVRNTGELFF.

V usage is TRBV4-2 and J usage is TRBJ1-1; possibly TRBD1 for D (6 bases). Germline CDR1 LGHNA, CDR2 YNFKEQ. The CDR3 runs to 17 residues. With 0 bases removed from V and 0 bases from J, the gap between germline ends came to 14 bases. The CDR3 spells CASSQEGRGGMNTEAFF. CDR3 DNA: TGTGCCAGCAGCCAAGAAGGCAGGGGAGGGATGAACACTGAAGCTTTCTTT.

The chain combines TRBV6-5 with TRBJ1-1, with D perhaps matching TRBD1 (6 bases). This CDR3 has 14 residues. Trimming stripped 8 bases from V and 5 bases from J, with 18 bases between. CDR1 is MNHEY, CDR2 SVGAGI, per germline. The CDR3, as DNA: TGTGCCAGCTGGGGCAGGGGATTATTGACTGAAGCTTTCTTT. Protein: CASWGRGLLTEAFF.

Many counts were recorded for this clonotype. This chain connects TRBV7-2 to TRBJ2-3; 7 bases line up with TRBD2. The CDR3 loop spans 17 amino acids. The V segment lost 0 bases and the J segment 5 bases; nucleotides outside the gene matches: 11. CDR1 and CDR2 (germline): SGHTA, FQGNSA. CDR3 coding DNA: TGTGCCAGCAGCTTAGCAGGACTAGTAGGGGCGGGAGATACGCAGTATTTT. It codes for CASSLAGLVGAGDTQYF.

This clonotype was counted only a few times. This chain links TRBV7-8 with TRBJ2-1; TRBD2 aligns across 14 bases. This CDR3 is 18 amino acids long. Germline V gene sequence: CDR1 SGHVS, CDR2 FQNEAQ. With 1 base clipped from V and 9 bases from J, the junction kept 11 bases outside the gene matches. CDR3 residues: CASSLDPVTSGGAFEQFF. The CDR3, as DNA: TGTGCCAGCAGCTTAGACCCTGTGACTAGCGGGGGGGCTTTTGAGCAGTTCTTC.

This clonotype was detected many times. CDR3 protein: CASSYDMSYNSPLHF. CDR3 coding DNA: TGTGCCAGCAGTTACGACATGAGCTATAATTCACCCCTCCACTTT. The chain combines TRBV6-5 with TRBJ1-6; D is unclear. The CDR3 runs 15 residues. V lost 2 bases to trimming and J lost 3 bases, with 8 bases between them. Germline V lookup: CDR1 MNHEY, CDR2 SVGAGI.

The chain combines TRBV18 with TRBJ2-7, with TRBD1 matching 10 bases. CDR1 KGHSH and CDR2 LQKENI come from the germline V gene. The CDR3 sequence is 14 residues long. Trimming cost V 5 bases and J 5 bases; bases outside gene matches: 6. CDR3 amino acids: CASSSRQGAHEQYV. For the CDR3, the DNA is TGTGCCAGCTCATCAAGACAGGGGGCCCACGAGCAGTACGTC.

The chain recombines TRBV19 with TRBJ1-1; no clear D gene. This CDR3 spans 14 amino acids. Trimming took 3 bases from V and 0 from J, leaving 8 bases between them. CDR1 is LNHDA and CDR2 is SQIVND in the germline V gene (reference sequence). The CDR3 bases are TGTGCCAGTAGTATCGAGATCATGAACACTGAAGCTTTCTTT. As protein: CASSIEIMNTEAFF.

This clonotype came up a few times. The rearrangement uses TRBV6-2 or TRBV6-3 and TRBJ1-6, with D possibly being TRBD1 (6 bases). From germline, CDR1 is MNHEY and CDR2 SVGEGT. The CDR3 is made up of 14 amino acids. V gave up 10 bases and J gave up 7 bases, with 17 bases separating them. Written as DNA, the CDR3 is TGTGCCACCGTCGACTACAGGGACAATTCACCCCTCCACTTT. Its translation: CATVDYRDNSPLHF.

The gene calls are TRBV12-3 or TRBV12-4 and TRBJ1-2, with 8 nucleotides matching TRBD1. The CDR3 is 13 residues long. The V segment lost 5 bases and the J segment 7 bases; nucleotides outside the gene matches: 6. CDR3 in DNA: TGTGCCAGCAGTCCAGGGGGCGCGAGTGGCTACACCTTC. Translated, it gives CASSPGGASGYTF.

This clonotype was found many times. The chain joins TRBV7-8 to TRBJ2-1, with D uncertain. The germline gives CDR1 SGHVS, CDR2 FQNEAQ. V shed 4 bases and J shed 2 bases, with 15 bases lying between them. CDR3 size: 16 residues. For the CDR3, the DNA is TGTGCCAGCAGCTACTCCCGCGAGCTAGCCTACAATGAGCAGTTCTTC. Its translation: CASSYSRELAYNEQFF.

The gene calls are TRBV10-3 and TRBJ1-2; 8 bases map to TRBD1. V gave up 6 bases and J gave up 12 bases; unmatched junction bases: 12. Per germline, CDR1 ENHRY and CDR2 SYGVKD. There are 13 residues in the CDR3. CDR3 residues: CAISTLGQGTDTF. DNA for the CDR3: TGTGCCATCAGCACCTTAGGACAGGGTACCGACACCTTC.